This TCR beta chain was retrieved from a study of T cell clonotyping in hematopoietic cell transplantation. This clone came up once. Sequencing was performed with immunoSEQ multiplex PCR; in TCRdb, only in-frame clones are kept and a portion is missing. The table shows more than 65,000 clones, with around 94% occurring only once. Deletions cut 2 bases from V and 6 bases from J, with 11 bases between. The CDR3 is made up of 13 amino acids. Germline CDR1 reads LGHNT; CDR2 reads FRNRAP. The sequencing input was peripheral blood mononuclear cells. V usage is TRBV12-5 and J usage is TRBJ2-7; D unclear. The sequence was collected from a man aged 50 or older in good health. Some clones in this sample may be carry-over from other donors' samples. The CDR3 DNA sequence: TGTGCTAGTGGTTTGATCGGCAGCTCCGAGCAGTACTTC. Its translation: CASGLIGSSEQYF. The full variable domain, in which reference TRBV12-5 and TRBJ2-7 provide the parts outside the CDR3, is DARVTQTPRHKVTEMGQEVTMRCQPILGHNTVFWYRQTMMQGLELLAYFRNRAPLDDSGMPKDRFSAEMPDATLATLKIQPSEPRDSAVYFCASGLIGSSEQYFGPGTRLTVT.